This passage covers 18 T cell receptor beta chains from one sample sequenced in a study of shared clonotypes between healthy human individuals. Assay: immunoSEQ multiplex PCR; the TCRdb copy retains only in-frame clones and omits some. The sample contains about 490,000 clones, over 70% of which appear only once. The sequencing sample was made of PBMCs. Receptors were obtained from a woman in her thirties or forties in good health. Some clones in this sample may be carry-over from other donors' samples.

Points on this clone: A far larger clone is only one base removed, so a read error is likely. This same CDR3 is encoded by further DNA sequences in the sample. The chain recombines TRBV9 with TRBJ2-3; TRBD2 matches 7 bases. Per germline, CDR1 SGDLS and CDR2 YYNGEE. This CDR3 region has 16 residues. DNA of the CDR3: TGTGCCAGTAGCGGTGGCGGGCTAGCGGATACAGATACGCAGTATTTT. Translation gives CASSGGGLADTDTQYF. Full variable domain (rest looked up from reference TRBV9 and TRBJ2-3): DSGVTQTPKHLITATGQRVTLRCSPRSGDLSVYWYQQSLDQGLQFLIQYYNGEERAKGNILERFSAQQFPDLHSELNLSSLELGDSALYFCASSGGGLADTDTQYFGPGTRLTVL.

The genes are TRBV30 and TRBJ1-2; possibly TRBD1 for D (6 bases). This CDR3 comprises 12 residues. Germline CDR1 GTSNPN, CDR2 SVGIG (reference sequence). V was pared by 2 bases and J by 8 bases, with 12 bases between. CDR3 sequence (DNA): TGTGCCTGGAGTATGGGGGCGCGCGGCTACACCTTC. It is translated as CAWSMGARGYTF.

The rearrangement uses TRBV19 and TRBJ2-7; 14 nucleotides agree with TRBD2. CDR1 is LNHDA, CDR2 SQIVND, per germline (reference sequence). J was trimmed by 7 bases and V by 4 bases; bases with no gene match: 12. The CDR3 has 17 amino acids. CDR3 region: CASSTGPRGLAGAEQYF. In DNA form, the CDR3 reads TGTGCCAGTAGTACGGGACCAAGGGGACTAGCGGGAGCTGAGCAGTACTTC.

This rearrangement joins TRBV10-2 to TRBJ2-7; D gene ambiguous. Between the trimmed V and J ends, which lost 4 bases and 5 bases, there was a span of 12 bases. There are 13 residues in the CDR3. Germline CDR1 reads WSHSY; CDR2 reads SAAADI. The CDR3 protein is CASSGLRLNEQYF. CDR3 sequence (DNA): TGCGCCAGCAGTGGGCTCCGTTTAAACGAGCAGTACTTC.

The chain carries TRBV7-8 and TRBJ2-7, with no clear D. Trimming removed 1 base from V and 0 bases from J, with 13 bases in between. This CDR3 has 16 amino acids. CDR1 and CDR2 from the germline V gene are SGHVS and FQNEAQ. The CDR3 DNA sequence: TGTGCCAGCAGCTTAGTAGTCAACCCATTCTCCTACGAGCAGTACTTC. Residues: CASSLVVNPFSYEQYF.

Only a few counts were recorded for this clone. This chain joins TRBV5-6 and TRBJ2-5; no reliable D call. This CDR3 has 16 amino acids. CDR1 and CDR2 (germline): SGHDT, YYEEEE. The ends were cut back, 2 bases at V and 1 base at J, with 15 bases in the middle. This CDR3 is CASSLLFREVQETQYF. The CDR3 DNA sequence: TGTGCCAGCAGCTTATTGTTTAGGGAAGTCCAAGAGACCCAGTACTTC.

The CDR3: CASSQAGTYGDTIYF. CDR3 DNA sequence: TGCGCCAGCAGCCAAGCCGGGACCTACGGTGACACCATATATTTT. This rearrangement joins TRBV4-1 to TRBJ1-3, with a tentative D call TRBD1 (5 bases). Germline V gene sequence: CDR1 MGHRA, CDR2 YSYEKL. This CDR3 comprises 15 residues. V was cut by 1 base and J by 8 bases, with 15 bases left in between.

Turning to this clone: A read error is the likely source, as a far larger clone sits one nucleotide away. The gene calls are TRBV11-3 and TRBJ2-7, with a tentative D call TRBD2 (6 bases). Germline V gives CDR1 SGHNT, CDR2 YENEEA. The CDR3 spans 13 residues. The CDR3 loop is CASSLGEDYGQYF. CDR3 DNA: TGTGCCAGCAGCTTAGGGGAGGACTACGGGCAGTACTTC.

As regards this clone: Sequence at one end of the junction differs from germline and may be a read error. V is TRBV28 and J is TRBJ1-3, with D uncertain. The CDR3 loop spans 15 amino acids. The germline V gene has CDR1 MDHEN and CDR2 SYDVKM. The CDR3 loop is CASSPPWLGGSTIYF. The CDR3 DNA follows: TGTGCCAGCAGTCCTCCTTGGCTCGGAGGAAGCACCATATATTTT.

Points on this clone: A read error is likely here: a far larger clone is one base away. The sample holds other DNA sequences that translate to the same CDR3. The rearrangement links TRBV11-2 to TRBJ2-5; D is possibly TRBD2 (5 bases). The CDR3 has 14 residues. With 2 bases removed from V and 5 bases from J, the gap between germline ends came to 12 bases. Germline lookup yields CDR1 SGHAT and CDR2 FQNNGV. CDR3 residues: CASSLSGNAETQYF. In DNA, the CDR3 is TGTGCCAGCAGCTTAAGCGGTAACGCGGAGACCCAGTACTTC.

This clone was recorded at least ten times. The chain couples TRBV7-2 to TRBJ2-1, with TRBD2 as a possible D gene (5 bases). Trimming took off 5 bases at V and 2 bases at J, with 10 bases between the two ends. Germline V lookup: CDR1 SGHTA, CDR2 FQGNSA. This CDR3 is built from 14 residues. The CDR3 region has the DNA TGTGCCAGCAGCACACGAGGGCCCTACAATGAGCAGTTCTTC. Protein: CASSTRGPYNEQFF.

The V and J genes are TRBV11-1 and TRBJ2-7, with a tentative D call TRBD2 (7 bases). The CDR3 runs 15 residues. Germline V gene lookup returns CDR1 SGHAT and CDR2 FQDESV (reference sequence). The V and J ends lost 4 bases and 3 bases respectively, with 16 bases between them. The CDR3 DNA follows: TGTGCCAGCAGCTCGCCGGGAGGACAGAACTACGAGCAGTACTTC. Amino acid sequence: CASSSPGGQNYEQYF.

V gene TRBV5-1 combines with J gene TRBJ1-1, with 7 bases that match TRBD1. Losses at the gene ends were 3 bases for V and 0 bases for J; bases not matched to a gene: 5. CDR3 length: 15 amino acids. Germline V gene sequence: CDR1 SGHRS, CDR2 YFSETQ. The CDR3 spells CASSYDRALNTEAFF. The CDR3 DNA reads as TGCGCCAGCAGCTATGACAGGGCGCTGAACACTGAAGCTTTCTTT.

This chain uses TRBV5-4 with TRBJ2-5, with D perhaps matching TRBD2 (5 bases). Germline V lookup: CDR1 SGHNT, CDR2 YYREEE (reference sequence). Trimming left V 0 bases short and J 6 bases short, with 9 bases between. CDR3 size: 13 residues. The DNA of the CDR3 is TGTGCCAGCAGCTTGGGTCGGGATCAGACCCAGTACTTC. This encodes CASSLGRDQTQYF.

CDR3 coding DNA: TGTGCCAGCAGCCCTGGGCAGAATCAGCCCCAGCATTTT. Amino acid sequence: CASSPGQNQPQHF. The genes are TRBV11-2 and TRBJ1-5; D not certain. The ends were cut back, 5 bases at V and 4 bases at J, with 9 bases in the middle. Germline V gene lookup returns CDR1 SGHAT and CDR2 FQNNGV. The CDR3 loop spans 13 amino acids.

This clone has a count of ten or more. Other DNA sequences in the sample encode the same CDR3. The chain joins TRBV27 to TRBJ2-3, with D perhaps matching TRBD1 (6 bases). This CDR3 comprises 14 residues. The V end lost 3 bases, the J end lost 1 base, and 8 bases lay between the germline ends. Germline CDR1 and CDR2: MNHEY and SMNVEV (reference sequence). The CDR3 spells CASSFRQGTDTQYF. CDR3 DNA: TGTGCCAGCAGTTTTAGACAGGGCACAGATACGCAGTATTTT.

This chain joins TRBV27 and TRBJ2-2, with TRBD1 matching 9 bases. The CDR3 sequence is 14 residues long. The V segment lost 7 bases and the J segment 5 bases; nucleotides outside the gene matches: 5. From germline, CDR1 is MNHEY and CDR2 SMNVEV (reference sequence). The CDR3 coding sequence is TGTGCCAGCAAGATACAGGGGGCAACCGGGGAGCTGTTTTTT. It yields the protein CASKIQGATGELFF.

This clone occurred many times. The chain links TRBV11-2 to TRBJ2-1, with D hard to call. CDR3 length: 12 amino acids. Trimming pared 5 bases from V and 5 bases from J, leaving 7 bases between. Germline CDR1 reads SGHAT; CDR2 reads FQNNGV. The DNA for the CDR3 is TGTGCCAGCAGCCCGAGACACAATGAGCAGTTCTTC. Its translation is CASSPRHNEQFF.